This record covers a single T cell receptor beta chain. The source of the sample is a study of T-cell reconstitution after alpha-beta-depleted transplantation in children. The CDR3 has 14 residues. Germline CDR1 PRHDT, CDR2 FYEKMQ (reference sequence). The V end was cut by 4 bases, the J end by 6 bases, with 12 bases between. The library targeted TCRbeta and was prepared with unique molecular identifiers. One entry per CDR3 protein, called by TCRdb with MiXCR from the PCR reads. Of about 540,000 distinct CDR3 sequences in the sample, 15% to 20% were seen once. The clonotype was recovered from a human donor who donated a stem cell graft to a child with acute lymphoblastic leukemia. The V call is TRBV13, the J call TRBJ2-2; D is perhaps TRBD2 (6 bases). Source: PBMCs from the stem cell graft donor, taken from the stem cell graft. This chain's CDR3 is CASSSKEGPGELFF. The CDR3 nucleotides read TGTGCCAGCAGCTCCAAGGAGGGTCCCGGGGAGCTGTTTTTT.